This TCR beta chain comes out of a study of response to subunit inactivated influenza vaccine. TCRdb reprocessed the RT-PCR reads via MiXCR and lists one record per CDR3 protein. The table lists approximately 680,000 distinct CDR3 sequences, around 16% of them singletons. Per the germline V gene, CDR1 is SEHNR and CDR2 is FQNEAQ (reference sequence). The CDR3 has 16 amino acids. V lost 5 bases and J lost 5; bases outside the gene matches: 12. The sequence was obtained from a middle-aged man who received an inactivated influenza vaccine. The rearrangement joins TRBV7-9 to TRBJ1-2, with TRBD1 identical over 9 bases. The specimen was PBMCs from blood, collected roughly 12 days after vaccination. CDR3 nucleotide sequence: TGTGCCAGCAGCCCGAGGGTAGGACAGGGGATTTATGGCTACACCTTC. Protein product: CASSPRVGQGIYGYTF.